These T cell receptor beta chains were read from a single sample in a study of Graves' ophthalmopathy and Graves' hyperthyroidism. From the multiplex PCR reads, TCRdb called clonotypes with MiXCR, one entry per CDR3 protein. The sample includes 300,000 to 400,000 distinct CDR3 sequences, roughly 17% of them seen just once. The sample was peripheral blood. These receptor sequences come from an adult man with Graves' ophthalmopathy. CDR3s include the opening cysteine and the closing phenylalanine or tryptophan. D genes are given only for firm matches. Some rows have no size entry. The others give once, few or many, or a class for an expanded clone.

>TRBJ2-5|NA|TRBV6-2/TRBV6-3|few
CASSYIRSGQETQYF
TGTGCCAGCAGTTATATTCGGAGCGGACAAGAGACCCAGTACTTC
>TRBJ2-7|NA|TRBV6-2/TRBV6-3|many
CASSTTGRHEQYF
TGTGCCAGCAGTACAACAGGGAGGCACGAGCAGTACTTC
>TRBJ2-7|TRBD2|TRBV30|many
CAWGSGAHYEQYF
TGTGCCTGGGGGAGCGGGGCACACTACGAGCAGTACTTC
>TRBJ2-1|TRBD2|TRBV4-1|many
CASRDPGLAHNEQFF
TGCGCCAGCAGAGATCCGGGACTAGCACACAATGAGCAGTTCTTC
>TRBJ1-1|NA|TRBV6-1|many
CASSEWGLGTEAFF
TGTGCCAGCAGTGAATGGGGCTTGGGAACTGAAGCTTTCTTT
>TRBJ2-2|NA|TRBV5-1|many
CASSLSGGGRANTGELFF
TGCGCCAGCAGCTTGTCTGGGGGGGGCAGAGCGAACACCGGGGAGCTGTTTTTT
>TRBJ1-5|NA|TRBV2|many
CASRSQGAPQHF
TGTGCCAGCAGGTCACAGGGAGCGCCCCAGCATTTT
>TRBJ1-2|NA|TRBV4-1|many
CASSQDNYGYTF
TGCGCCAGCAGCCAAGATAATTATGGCTACACCTTC
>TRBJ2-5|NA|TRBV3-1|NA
CASSLMSEETQYF
TGTGCCAGCAGCCTGATGTCAGAAGAGACCCAGTACTTC
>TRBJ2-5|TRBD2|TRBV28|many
CASRTGLAGGQETQYF
TGTGCCAGCAGGACGGGACTAGCGGGGGGCCAAGAGACCCAGTACTTC
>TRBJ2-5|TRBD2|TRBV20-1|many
CSARKYGTRNRETQYF
TGCAGTGCTAGGAAATACGGGACTAGGAATAGGGAGACCCAGTACTTC
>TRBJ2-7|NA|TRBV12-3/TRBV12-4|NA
CASSSEASSDEQYF
TGTGCCAGCAGCTCGGAGGCCTCCTCCGACGAGCAGTACTTC
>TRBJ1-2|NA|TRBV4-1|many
CASSQGERTNYGYTF
TGCGCCAGCAGCCAAGGGGAGAGAACGAACTATGGCTACACCTTC
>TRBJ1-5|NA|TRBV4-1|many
CASSQESGRSNQPQHF
TGCGCCAGCAGCCAAGAATCAGGACGAAGCAATCAGCCCCAGCATTTT
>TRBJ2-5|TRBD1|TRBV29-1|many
CSVGSGGETQYF
TGCAGCGTTGGTTCAGGGGGAGAGACCCAGTACTTC
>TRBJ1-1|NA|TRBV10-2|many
CASSVGAMNTEAFF
TGCGCCAGCAGTGTGGGAGCGATGAACACTGAAGCTTTCTTT
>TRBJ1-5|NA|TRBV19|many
CASNGLSNQPQHF
TGTGCCAGTAATGGACTTAGCAATCAGCCCCAGCATTTT
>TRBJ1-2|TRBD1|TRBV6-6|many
CASRTAGTGGGYTF
TGTGCCAGCAGAACGGCCGGGACAGGGGGGGGCTACACCTTC
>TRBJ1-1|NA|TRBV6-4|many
CASSLYMGTEAFF
TGTGCCAGCAGCCTATACATGGGCACTGAAGCTTTCTTT
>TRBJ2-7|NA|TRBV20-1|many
CSARDVSLSGYEQYF
TGCAGTGCTAGAGATGTGTCCCTAAGCGGTTACGAGCAGTACTTC
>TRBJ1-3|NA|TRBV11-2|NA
CASSFGTTRPDTIYF
TGTGCCAGCAGTTTTGGAACTACAAGGCCAGACACCATATATTTT
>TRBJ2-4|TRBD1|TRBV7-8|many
CASSGRDRVAKNIQYF
TGTGCCAGCAGCGGGAGGGACAGGGTGGCTAAAAACATTCAGTACTTC
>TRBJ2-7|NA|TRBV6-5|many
CASSYRQGPYEQYF
TGTGCCAGCAGTTACCGCCAGGGTCCCTACGAGCAGTACTTC
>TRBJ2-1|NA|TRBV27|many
CASSLPREDGQQFF
TGTGCCAGCAGTTTACCCAGGGAAGATGGACAGCAGTTCTTC
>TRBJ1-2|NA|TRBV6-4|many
CASSDSPSPTF
TGTGCCAGCAGTGACTCTCCAAGCCCTACCTTC
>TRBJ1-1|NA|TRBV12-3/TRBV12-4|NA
CASSFAGGTEAFF
TGTGCCAGCAGTTTCGCCGGGGGCACTGAAGCTTTCTTT
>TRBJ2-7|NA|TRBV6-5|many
CASSYGASGSRPYEQYF
TGTGCCAGCAGTTACGGGGCCTCCGGCAGCAGACCCTACGAGCAGTACTTC
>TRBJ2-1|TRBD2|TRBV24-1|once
CATSERGGGPSETQFF
TGTGCCACCAGCGAGCGGGGGGGCGGCCCTTCAGAGACCCAGTTCTTC
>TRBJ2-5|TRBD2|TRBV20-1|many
CSAIIAGGGGTQYF
TGCAGTGCCATTATAGCGGGAGGCGGGGGCACCCAGTACTTC
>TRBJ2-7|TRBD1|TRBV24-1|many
CATSDRTGGSYEQYF
TGTGCCACCAGTGATCGGACAGGGGGGTCCTACGAGCAGTACTTC